This passage covers 13 T cell receptor beta chains from one sample sequenced in a study of T cell responses to AZD1222 COVID-19 vaccine. Sequencing was performed with immunoSEQ multiplex PCR; in TCRdb, only in-frame clones are kept and a portion is missing. The sample lists about 140,000 clones, approximately 92% occurring once. The material sequenced was peripheral blood, taken 28 days after the second AZD1222 dose. These receptors all come from an adult who received the AZD1222 COVID-19 vaccine.

V usage is TRBV28 and J usage is TRBJ2-1, with TRBD1 matching over 9 bases. Trimming removed 2 bases from V and 4 bases from J; junction bases left unmatched: 0. This CDR3 is 14 amino acids long. The germline CDR1 and CDR2 sequences are MDHEN and SYDVKM. CDR3 region: CASSLGTGYNEQFF. CDR3 sequence (DNA): TGTGCCAGCAGTTTAGGGACAGGGTACAATGAGCAGTTCTTC.

The rearrangement joins TRBV19 to TRBJ1-5; D is undetermined. CDR3 size: 12 residues. Trimming took 6 bases from V and 2 from J, leaving 5 bases between them. The germline V gene has CDR1 LNHDA and CDR2 SQIVND (reference sequence). CDR3 bases: TGTGCCAGTAGGCGGGGCAATCAGCCCCAGCATTTT. Translation: CASRRGNQPQHF.

The genes are TRBV6-5 and TRBJ2-7, with 8 bases aligning to TRBD1. There are 14 residues in the CDR3. The V segment lost 10 bases and the J segment 5 bases; nucleotides outside the gene matches: 13. Germline CDR1 MNHEY, CDR2 SVGAGI. This CDR3 is CATTRQGSFDEQYF. The DNA for the CDR3 is TGTGCCACCACTCGACAGGGGTCGTTCGACGAGCAGTACTTC.

This clone was seen ten or more times. This sequence joins TRBV10-1 and TRBJ1-2; no definite D call. The germline V and J ends were trimmed by 3 bases and 4 bases, with 9 bases remaining between them. The germline gives CDR1 WNHNN, CDR2 SYGVQD (reference sequence). This CDR3 spans 13 amino acids. CDR3 bases: TGCGCCAGCAGTGATGCCGTCGGCTATGGCTACACCTTC. Translating it yields CASSDAVGYGYTF.

The V call is TRBV5-5, the J call TRBJ1-2; D gene uncertain. CDR1 and CDR2 from the germline V gene are SGHKS and YYEKEE (reference sequence). The CDR3 runs 14 residues. Deletions cut 0 bases from V and 8 bases from J, with 14 bases between. The CDR3 DNA reads TGTGCCAGCAGCTTGGAGTCTCGGGGAGGCGGCTACACCTTC. Amino acids: CASSLESRGGGYTF.

This clone appeared once. The chain links TRBV30 to TRBJ1-2; a possible D gene is TRBD1 (6 bases). This CDR3 has 12 residues. The V and J ends lost 0 bases and 7 bases respectively, with 9 bases between them. The germline CDR1 and CDR2 sequences are GTSNPN and SVGIG (reference sequence). The CDR3 DNA sequence: TGTGCCTGGAGTGTAGGGGGGGGTGGCTACACCTTC. Protein: CAWSVGGGGYTF. The full variable domain, rest sourced from reference TRBV30 and TRBJ1-2, is SQTIHQWPATLVQPVGSPLSLECTVEGTSNPNLYWYRQAAGRGLQLLFYSVGIGQISSEVPQNLSASRPQDRQFILSSKKLLLSDSGFYLCAWSVGGGGYTFGSGTRLTVV.

J is TRBJ1-1 and V is TRBV18; TRBD1 might be the D (5 bases). The V end lost 4 bases, the J end lost 3 bases, and 9 bases lay between the germline ends. The CDR3 is 13 residues long. The V gene's germline CDR1 is KGHSH and CDR2 LQKENI. The CDR3 DNA sequence: TGTGCCAGCTCACGGGGCTCGGACACTGAAGCTTTCTTT. Translated, it gives CASSRGSDTEAFF.

The CDR3 sequence is CASRASGVPYEQYF. The CDR3 DNA reads as TGTGCCAGCCGGGCTAGCGGGGTCCCCTACGAGCAGTACTTC. The rearrangement uses TRBV11-2 and TRBJ2-7; TRBD2 agrees at 9 bases. Germline V gives CDR1 SGHAT, CDR2 FQNNGV. The V segment lost 8 bases and the J segment 2 bases; nucleotides outside the gene matches: 7. CDR3 length equals 14 residues.

The CDR3 DNA is TGTGCCAGCAGCTTAGCCGTCCGGGACCGCCAGTTCTTC. The encoded protein is CASSLAVRDRQFF. The chain recombines TRBV7-9 with TRBJ2-1; D assignment may be TRBD1 or TRBD2 (5 bases each). Trimming took off 0 bases at V and 13 bases at J, with 13 bases between the two ends. The CDR3 covers 13 residues. Germline-derived CDR1 and CDR2 are SEHNR and FQNEAQ (reference sequence).

The J gene is TRBJ2-1, the V gene TRBV7-2; no clear D gene. Germline CDR1 SGHTA, CDR2 FQGNSA. The CDR3 contains 16 residues. The ends were cut back, 1 base at V and 8 bases at J, with 18 bases in the middle. CDR3 bases: TGTGCCAGCAGCTTAGTTGGTTCAATCCGTGGGGATGAGCAGTTCTTC. Its protein is CASSLVGSIRGDEQFF. Based on the CDR3 plus reference TRBV7-2 and TRBJ2-1, the full variable domain is GAGVSQSPSNKVTEKGKDVELRCDPISGHTALYWYRQSLGQGLEFLIYFQGNSAPDKSGLPSDRFSAERTGGSVSTLTIQRTQQEDSAVYLCASSLVGSIRGDEQFFGPGTRLTVL.

CDR3 residues: CASSPNSGVYNEQFF. DNA of the CDR3: TGTGCCAGCAGCCCTAACAGCGGAGTTTACAATGAGCAGTTCTTC. The chain is built from TRBV7-3 and TRBJ2-1; D might be TRBD2 (5 bases). Germline V gene lookup returns CDR1 SGHTA and CDR2 FQGTGA. CDR3 size: 15 residues. V lost 5 bases and J lost 4, with 15 bases in between.

This chain uses TRBV30 with TRBJ2-3; D gene uncertain. This CDR3 region has 14 residues. The V gene lost 5 bases and the J gene lost 2 bases, with 14 bases spanning the gap. Germline V gene sequence: CDR1 GTSNPN, CDR2 SVGIG (reference sequence). CDR3 region: CAWAVSSNTDTQYF. The DNA of the CDR3 is TGTGCCTGGGCGGTCTCTTCGAACACAGATACGCAGTATTTT.

This clone showed up just a few times. V gene TRBV12-3 or TRBV12-4 combines with J gene TRBJ2-7; D possibly corresponds to TRBD2 (5 bases). The V end lost 0 bases, the J end lost 9 bases, and 12 bases lay between the germline ends. The CDR3 is 13 amino acids. CDR3 region: CASSLAGSSTQYF. CDR3 DNA: TGTGCCAGCAGTTTAGCGGGGAGCAGCACGCAGTACTTC.